These T cell receptor beta chains were read from a single sample in a study of graft-versus-host responses after intestinal transplantation. TCRdb keeps only in-frame clones here, not all; method: immunoSEQ multiplex PCR. The sample yields 50,000 to 75,000 clones, 94% seen once. These receptors lack a known antigen. The sequenced sample was unstimulated CD4+ T cells sorted from spleen or lymph node cells, obtained before transplant. The receptor set was obtained from a human donor who was the organ donor for an intestinal transplant. The CDR3 runs from the conserved cysteine through the conserved F or W. Fields, in order: clone size, V gene, J gene, D gene, CDR3 protein, CDR3 DNA. The D gene is left open where the match is weak. Size is stated for part of the rows, as once, few or many counts, or as a class when the clone is expanded.

>.|TRBV29-1|TRBJ2-7|TRBD2
CSVDLAGGYEQYF
TGCAGCGTTGACTTGGCGGGGGGGTACGAGCAGTACTTC
>.|TRBV5-4|TRBJ2-3|TRBD2
CASSAGLAGLEDTQYF
TGTGCCAGCAGCGCCGGACTAGCGGGGTTAGAAGATACGCAGTATTTT
>.|TRBV6-5|TRBJ2-2|.
CLSINSDTGELFF
TGCCTCAGCATTAACTCCGACACCGGGGAGCTGTTTTTT
>.|TRBV11-2|TRBJ2-5|.
CASSSIRSLQLRGTQYF
TGTGCCAGCAGCTCCATACGGTCACTACAGCTAAGGGGGACCCAGTACTTC
>.|TRBV7-9|TRBJ2-3|.
CASSLVQGRTDTQYF
TGTGCCAGCAGCTTAGTTCAGGGTAGAACAGATACGCAGTATTTT
>.|TRBV7-9|TRBJ1-6|.
CASSFGHAEPLRPLHF
TGTGCCAGCAGCTTTGGACATGCCGAACCCCTTAGGCCCCTCCACTTT
>.|TRBV5-1|TRBJ1-4|.
CASSLAAGVAEKLFF
TGCGCCAGCAGCTTGGCCGCAGGGGTTGCGGAAAAACTGTTTTTT
>.|TRBV6-6|TRBJ2-7|.
CASSYSKVTVYEQYF
TGTGCCAGCAGTTACTCGAAGGTAACAGTCTACGAGCAGTACTTC
>.|TRBV7-2|TRBJ1-1|.
CASSLQGQNTEAFF
TGTGCCAGCAGCTTACAGGGACAGAACACTGAAGCTTTCTTT
>.|TRBV7-3|TRBJ2-5|TRBD2
CASSLTGRGGETQYF
TGTGCCAGCAGCTTAACGGGGCGGGGAGGGGAGACCCAGTACTTC
>once|TRBV7-2|TRBJ2-1|.
CASSLEVVDEQFF
TGTGCCAGCAGCTTAGAGGTAGTGGATGAGCAGTTCTTC
>.|TRBV5-4|TRBJ1-1|.
CASSPGQLRGTEAFF
TGTGCCAGCAGCCCCGGACAGCTGCGGGGCACTGAAGCTTTCTTT
>.|TRBV7-2|TRBJ2-5|.
CASSTRETQYF
TGTGCCAGCAGCACTCGGGAGACCCAGTACTTC
>.|TRBV7-2|TRBJ1-2|TRBD1
CASSLYGTALANYGYTF
TGTGCCAGCAGCTTATATGGGACAGCTTTAGCTAACTATGGCTACACCTTC
>.|TRBV19|TRBJ2-7|.
CATGTGSGEQYF
TGTGCCACCGGAACAGGATCCGGCGAGCAGTACTTC
>.|TRBV4-1|TRBJ2-3|.
CASSQQRGKTDTQYF
TGCGCCAGCAGCCAACAACGGGGGAAGACAGATACGCAGTATTTT
>.|TRBV7-2|TRBJ2-3|TRBD2
CASSLRGGAIGTDTQYF
TGTGCCAGCAGCTTACGCGGGGGGGCCATAGGTACAGATACGCAGTATTTT
>.|TRBV4-1|TRBJ2-2|.
CASSQDITRGTGELFF
TGCGCCAGCAGCCAAGATATCACTCGGGGCACCGGGGAGCTGTTTTTT
>.|TRBV6-6|TRBJ2-3|.
CASSYTGQPDTQYF
TGTGCCAGCAGTTACACCGGACAGCCAGATACGCAGTATTTT
>.|TRBV4-2|TRBJ1-2|.
CASSQDAQSQPYGYTF
TGTGCCAGCAGCCAAGACGCCCAGTCCCAACCCTATGGCTACACCTTC
>.|TRBV5-1|TRBJ2-2|TRBD1
CASSKGAATNTGELFF
TGCGCCAGCAGTAAGGGGGCAGCTACGAACACCGGGGAGCTGTTTTTT
>.|TRBV4-2|TRBJ2-7|.
CASSPGSADSYEQYF
TGTGCCAGCAGCCCGGGATCCGCAGACTCCTACGAGCAGTACTTC
>once|TRBV29-1|TRBJ2-7|.
CSVETGKRYEQYF
TGCAGCGTTGAAACAGGCAAAAGGTACGAGCAGTACTTC
>.|TRBV14|TRBJ2-7|TRBD1
CASSQEAGQGTYEQYF
TGTGCCAGCAGCCAAGAGGCGGGACAGGGGACCTACGAGCAGTACTTC
>.|TRBV2|TRBJ2-4|.
CASSVQGSSKNIQYF
TGTGCCAGCAGTGTTCAGGGGTCTAGCAAAAACATTCAGTACTTC
>.|TRBV5-1|TRBJ1-2|.
CASSSGSTKSGYTF
TGCGCCAGCAGCTCAGGATCGACAAAGTCTGGCTACACCTTC
>.|TRBV27|TRBJ2-1|.
CASSSGGTAYNEQFF
TGTGCCAGCAGTTCTGGGGGGACAGCGTACAATGAGCAGTTCTTC
>.|TRBV7-8|TRBJ2-1|TRBD2
CASSLKWGGIHNEQFF
TGTGCCAGCAGCTTAAAGTGGGGGGGAATCCACAATGAGCAGTTCTTC
>.|TRBV6-1|TRBJ2-7|TRBD2
CASSPSSGGTYEQYF
TGTGCCAGCAGCCCCTCTAGCGGGGGAACTTACGAGCAGTACTTC
>.|TRBV11-1|TRBJ2-3|TRBD2
CASSSNPRGVTDTQYF
TGTGCCAGCAGCTCAAACCCGCGGGGGGTCACAGATACGCAGTATTTT
>.|TRBV30|TRBJ1-5|.
CAWSYSNQPQHF
TGTGCCTGGAGTTACAGCAATCAGCCCCAGCATTTT
>.|TRBV7-2|TRBJ1-2|.
CASSLGGDRYNYGYTF
TGTGCCAGCAGCTTAGGCGGGGACCGTTATAACTATGGCTACACCTTC
>.|TRBV2|TRBJ2-2|TRBD1
CASSAQTGYTGELFF
TGTGCCAGCAGCGCGCAGACAGGGTACACCGGGGAGCTGTTTTTT
>.|TRBV29-1|TRBJ2-5|TRBD1
CSVVGTGQLETQYF
TGCAGCGTTGTCGGGACAGGTCAGTTGGAGACCCAGTACTTC
>.|TRBV19|TRBJ1-1|TRBD1
CASSIGQGGTEAFF
TGTGCCAGTAGTATCGGACAGGGCGGCACTGAAGCTTTCTTT
>once|TRBV7-2|TRBJ2-3|.
CASSLDRARTDTQYF
TGTGCCAGCAGCTTAGACAGGGCTCGCACAGATACGCAGTATTTT
>once|TRBV5-8|TRBJ2-3|TRBD2
CASSSGGGRTDTQYF
TGTGCCAGCAGCTCTGGCGGGGGTCGCACAGATACGCAGTATTTT
>.|TRBV6-6|TRBJ1-4|TRBD1
CACRTGGGDEKLFF
TGTGCCTGCAGGACAGGGGGCGGGGATGAAAAACTGTTTTTT
>once|TRBV23-1|TRBJ1-2|.
CASSQQGYYGYTF
TGCGCCAGCAGTCAACAGGGTTACTATGGCTACACCTTC
>.|TRBV10-3|TRBJ2-4|.
CAISQGVAKNIQYF
TGTGCCATCAGTCAGGGTGTTGCCAAAAACATTCAGTACTTC
>.|TRBV2|TRBJ2-5|TRBD2
CASRRRLLAGGNQETQYF
TGTGCCAGCAGGCGAAGATTGCTAGCGGGGGGCAACCAAGAGACCCAGTACTTC
>.|TRBV7-2|TRBJ2-7|TRBD2
CASSSWTSGGARTYEQYF
TGTGCCAGCAGCTCATGGACTAGCGGGGGGGCACGAACCTACGAGCAGTACTTC
>.|TRBV14|TRBJ2-7|TRBD1
CASSHSGTGTYEQYF
TGTGCCAGCAGCCACTCCGGGACAGGGACCTACGAGCAGTACTTC
>.|TRBV5-1|TRBJ1-3|.
CASSLSTGFGNTIYF
TGCGCCAGCAGCTTGTCGACGGGTTTTGGAAACACCATATATTTT
>.|TRBV2|TRBJ1-3|.
CASTLKGGRGGGNTIYF
TGTGCCAGCACCCTAAAGGGGGGAAGAGGTGGTGGAAACACCATATATTTT
>once|TRBV5-3|TRBJ1-1|.
CARSPALIPGTEAFF
TGTGCCAGGAGCCCGGCGCTCATTCCAGGGACTGAAGCTTTCTTT
>.|TRBV6-5|TRBJ2-5|.
CASSFTGNPQYF
TGTGCCAGCAGTTTTACGGGGAACCCCCAGTACTTC
>.|TRBV5-5|TRBJ2-1|TRBD2
CASNLLAGGRNEQFF
TGTGCCAGCAACCTACTAGCGGGGGGTCGGAATGAGCAGTTCTTC
>.|TRBV30|TRBJ2-3|TRBD2
CAWSPGLTDTQYF
TGTGCCTGGAGCCCGGGACTAACAGATACGCAGTATTTT
>.|TRBV9|TRBJ2-2|TRBD1
CASSQGGTGVAGELFF
TGTGCCAGCAGCCAGGGGGGGACAGGGGTCGCCGGGGAGCTGTTTTTT
>.|TRBV4-3|TRBJ2-7|TRBD1
CASSQDRDSSYEQYF
TGCGCCAGCAGCCAAGACCGGGACAGCTCCTACGAGCAGTACTTC
>once|TRBV6-5|TRBJ1-1|.
CASSRPPNTEAFF
TGTGCCAGCAGCCGCCCCCCGAACACTGAAGCTTTCTTT
>.|TRBV15|TRBJ1-3|TRBD1
CATSRDTGEWNTIYF
TGTGCCACCAGCAGAGATACAGGGGAATGGAACACCATATATTTT
>.|TRBV7-2|TRBJ2-1|.
CASSLGPPIYNEQFF
TGTGCCAGCAGCTTGGGGCCGCCGATCTACAATGAGCAGTTCTTC
>.|TRBV15|TRBJ2-7|.
CATSREGTSPEQYF
TGTGCCACCAGCAGAGAGGGAACTAGCCCCGAGCAGTACTTC